The source of this T cell receptor (beta chain) is a study of control samples from healthy donors and cancer patients. There are 15 residues in the CDR3. With 2 bases clipped from V and 1 base from J, the junction kept 2 bases outside the gene matches. Looked up from germline, CDR1 is SGHVS and CDR2 is FQNEAQ. Clones were read by immunoSEQ multiplex PCR, and TCRdb kept only the in-frame ones, dropping some. The table includes 250,000 to 300,000 clones, about four fifths detected once. The specimen was PBMCs. The J gene is TRBJ2-5, the V gene TRBV7-8; TRBD2 matches at 9 bases. The receptor comes from a woman aged 55-69 years with lung cancer. The CDR3 here is CASSLLTSGQETQYF. The CDR3 nucleotides read TGTGCCAGCAGCTTATTGACTAGCGGCCAAGAGACCCAGTACTTC.